This TCR beta chain appears in the sequencing data of a study of control samples from healthy donors and cancer patients. Profiled with immunoSEQ multiplex PCR; TCRdb holds only in-frame clones, not every one. The table records around 140,000 clones, about 90% of them present only once. Trimming left V 2 bases short and J 9 bases short, with 14 bases between. Germline values: CDR1 LGHDT, CDR2 YNNKEL (reference sequence). The CDR3 sequence is 14 residues long. The chain combines TRBV3-1 (or the pseudogene TRBV3-2) with TRBJ1-5; D possibly corresponds to TRBD1 (5 bases). The sequence came from a woman aged 45 to 65 in good health. Sequenced input: blood. The CDR3: CASSQRAQRGPQHF. In DNA, the CDR3 is TGTGCCAGCAGCCAACGGGCCCAGAGGGGGCCCCAGCATTTT.